The clone carrying this TCR beta chain was seen only a few times. The CDR3 spans 15 residues. V was cut by 3 bases and J by 3 bases, with 17 bases left in between. Germline V gene lookup returns CDR1 DFQATT and CDR2 SNEGSKA (reference sequence). This entry belongs to a study of blood T cells in healthy people across ages. Together with a sample-barcoded 5' primer, a J-beta primer mix was included in a second PCR lasting roughly 6 to 12 cycles. From the 5' RACE reads, TCRdb called clonotypes with MiXCR, one entry per CDR3 protein. The data contain 550,000 to 800,000 distinct CDR3 sequences, roughly 32% of them singletons.

Source material: blood. This chain joins TRBV20-1 and TRBJ1-1; D is uncertain. This TCR was sampled from a woman older than 75 in good health. The CDR3 DNA sequence: TGCAGTGCTAGGGAAGGCACGGGCCGGTACACTGAAGCTTTCTTT. Translation gives CSAREGTGRYTEAFF.